Below, 6 T cell receptor beta chains from the same sample are listed, as sequenced in a study of T cells after somatic rescue of genetic block. Using immunoSEQ multiplex PCR, the repertoire was profiled, and TCRdb retains in-frame clones only, with some absent. This table holds 70,000 to 95,000 clones, approximately 90% found once. Sequenced input: peripheral blood mononuclear cells (PBMCs). All receptors come from a woman between 18 and 29 years old.

V usage is TRBV28 and J usage is TRBJ2-5, with 14 bases identical to TRBD2. Trimming took 7 bases from V and 5 from J; bases not matched to a gene: 12. The length of the CDR3 is 17 residues. Germline V lookup: CDR1 MDHEN, CDR2 SYDVKM. CDR3 protein: CASIRDGTSGSMETQYF. CDR3 DNA sequence: TGTGCCAGCATTAGGGACGGGACTAGCGGGAGCATGGAGACCCAGTACTTC. Combining the CDR3 with reference TRBV28 and TRBJ2-5 gives the whole variable domain DVKVTQSSRYLVKRTGEKVFLECVQDMDHENMFWYRQDPGLGLRLIYFSYDVKMKEKGDIPEGYSVSREKKERFSLILESASTNQTSMYLCASIRDGTSGSMETQYFGPGTRLLVL.

The chain has TRBV28 and TRBJ1-5; D is possibly TRBD1 (5 bases). Germline V gene sequence: CDR1 MDHEN, CDR2 SYDVKM. V was cut by 7 bases and J by 0 bases, with 25 bases left in between. This CDR3 is built from 19 residues. The CDR3 spells CASTPPWGMQMDSNQPQHF. In DNA, the CDR3 is TGTGCCAGCACCCCCCCATGGGGGATGCAAATGGATAGCAATCAGCCCCAGCATTTT.

The chain is built from TRBV6-5 and TRBJ1-5; 7 bases agree with TRBD1. From germline, CDR1 is MNHEY and CDR2 SVGAGI. The V segment lost 5 bases and the J segment 2 bases; nucleotides outside the gene matches: 6. The CDR3 contains 15 residues. CDR3 bases: TGTGCCAGCAGTGCCCTCGGACAGGGCAATCAGCCCCAGCATTTT. Translated, it gives CASSALGQGNQPQHF.

Concerning this clone itself: Other nucleotide sequences in the sample specify the same CDR3. Here the CDR3 reads CASSEADTQYF. DNA of the CDR3: TGTGCCAGCAGTGAAGCGGATACGCAGTATTTT. This rearrangement joins TRBV2 to TRBJ2-3; unclear D gene. Germline-derived CDR1 and CDR2 are SNHLY and FYNNEI. The CDR3 loop spans 11 amino acids. Trimming removed 0 bases from V and 6 bases from J, with 1 base in between.

The chain links TRBV28 to TRBJ2-1; 14 positions match TRBD2. V dropped 2 bases and J dropped 3; count of bases not matched to a gene: 6. Germline V CDR1 and CDR2: MDHEN, SYDVKM. This CDR3 spans 18 amino acids. The CDR3 region has the DNA TGTGCCAGCAGTTTAAAGGGACTAGCGGGAGATCACTACAATGAGCAGTTCTTC. Translation gives CASSLKGLAGDHYNEQFF.

The table lists this clone with a count of one. The chain links TRBV28 to TRBJ1-2; no clear D gene. CDR1 is MDHEN and CDR2 is SYDVKM in the germline V gene. V lost 8 bases and J 3 bases, leaving 10 bases between the germline ends. CDR3 length equals 12 residues. The CDR3, as DNA: TGTGCCAGCGCTTCTCTGGACTATGGCTACACCTTC. Its protein is CASASLDYGYTF.